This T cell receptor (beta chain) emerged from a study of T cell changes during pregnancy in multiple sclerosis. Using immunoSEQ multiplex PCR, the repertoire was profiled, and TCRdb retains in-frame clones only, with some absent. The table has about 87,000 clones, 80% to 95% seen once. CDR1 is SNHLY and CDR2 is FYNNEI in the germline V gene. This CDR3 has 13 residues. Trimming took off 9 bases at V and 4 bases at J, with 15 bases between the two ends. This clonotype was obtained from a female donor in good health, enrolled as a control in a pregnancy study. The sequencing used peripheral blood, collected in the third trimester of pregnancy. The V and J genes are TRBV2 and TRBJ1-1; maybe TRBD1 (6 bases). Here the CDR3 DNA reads TGTGCCAGAAAACAGGGTTTGGGCACTGAAGCTTTCTTT. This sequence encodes CARKQGLGTEAFF.